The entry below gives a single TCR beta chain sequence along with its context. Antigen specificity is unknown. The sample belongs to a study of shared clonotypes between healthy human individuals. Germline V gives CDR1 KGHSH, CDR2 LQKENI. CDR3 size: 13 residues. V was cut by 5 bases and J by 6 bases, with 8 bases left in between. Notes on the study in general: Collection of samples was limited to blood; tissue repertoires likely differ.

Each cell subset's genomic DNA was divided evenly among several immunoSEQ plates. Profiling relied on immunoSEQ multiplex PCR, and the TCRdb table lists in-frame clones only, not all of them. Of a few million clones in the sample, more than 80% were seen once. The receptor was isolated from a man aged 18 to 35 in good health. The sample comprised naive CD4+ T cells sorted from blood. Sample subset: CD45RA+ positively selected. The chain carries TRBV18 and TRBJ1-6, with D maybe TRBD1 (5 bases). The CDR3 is CASSSGLNSPLHF. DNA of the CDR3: TGTGCCAGCTCATCAGGGCTTAATTCACCCCTCCACTTT.